These T cell receptor beta chains were read from a single sample in a study of breast tumors, draining lymph nodes, adjacent tissues. TCRdb ran MiXCR on the multiplex PCR reads and lists one entry per CDR3 protein. The sample includes some 130,000 distinct CDR3 sequences, around 20% seen only once; the top ten take less than 4.5%. The sequenced sample was axillary lymph node tissue. The source of these receptors is a female donor with breast cancer. Some clones in this sample may be carry-over from other donors' samples. Each CDR3 is given with its conserved first and last residue. D genes are given only for firm matches. Clone size, where shown, is once, few, many, or a class for clones that have expanded.

V	D	size	J	DNA	CDR3
TRBV20-1	TRBD1	many	TRBJ2-5	TGCAGTGCCCAGGGGGACAGGTCAGAGACCCAGTACTTC	CSAQGDRSETQYF
TRBV18	.	.	TRBJ2-1	TGTGCCAGCTCGGAGGGACAGACCAATGAGCAGTTCTTC	CASSEGQTNEQFF
TRBV11-2	TRBD2	many	TRBJ2-3	TGTGCCAGCAGCTTAGGGACTAGCGGGAGGATTGGCACAGATACGCAGTATTTT	CASSLGTSGRIGTDTQYF
TRBV5-1	TRBD2	many	TRBJ2-3	TGCGCCAGCAGCGGGCTAGCGGGAAGCACAGATACGCAGTATTTT	CASSGLAGSTDTQYF
TRBV20-1	.	many	TRBJ2-3	TGCAGTGCTTCCCGGACGGCTAGCACAGATACGCAGTATTTT	CSASRTASTDTQYF
TRBV5-4	TRBD2	many	TRBJ2-5	TGTGCCAGCAGCTTGGGCGTAGCGGGAGCCCCAGAGACCCAGTACTTC	CASSLGVAGAPETQYF
TRBV7-2	.	many	TRBJ2-7	TGTGCCAGCAGCTCTCGACGGGACCTGGGGCAGTACTTC	CASSSRRDLGQYF
TRBV6-6	TRBD2	many	TRBJ2-1	TGTGCCAGCAGTGACGGGACTAGCGGGAGAAATGAGCAGTTCTTC	CASSDGTSGRNEQFF
TRBV5-1	TRBD1	many	TRBJ2-5	TGCGCCAGCAGCCCGGGACAGACACAAGAGACCCAGTACTTC	CASSPGQTQETQYF
TRBV6-4	.	.	TRBJ2-1	TGTGCCAGTAGTGAAAGGGGCAGCTCCTACAATGAGCAGTTCTTC	CASSERGSSYNEQFF
TRBV24-1	TRBD2	many	TRBJ2-3	TGTGCCACCAGTCACCCAATGCTGGCGGGGGGGCTAGATACGCAGTATTTT	CATSHPMLAGGLDTQYF
TRBV5-5	TRBD2	many	TRBJ2-1	TGTGCCAGCAGCTTGGTTGAGCGGGGGGGCCATGAGCAGTTCTTC	CASSLVERGGHEQFF
TRBV20-1	TRBD2	many	TRBJ2-5	TGCAGTGCTAGATCTAGCGGGGGCCCCCAAGAGACCCAGTACTTC	CSARSSGGPQETQYF
TRBV15	.	many	TRBJ1-5	TGTGCCACCAGCAGAGATCGGGGGGGCTTAAGCAATCAGCCCCAGCATTTT	CATSRDRGGLSNQPQHF
TRBV18	.	few	TRBJ2-4	TGTGCCAGCTCAGACAGGGCCAAAAACATTCAGTACTTC	CASSDRAKNIQYF
TRBV7-2	.	.	TRBJ1-3	TGTGCCAGCAGCCCCCCTCAGGCGGGAAACACCATGTATTTT	CASSPPQAGNTMYF
TRBV12-3/TRBV12-4	.	few	TRBJ2-7	TGTGCCAGCAGTTTGGTCCCCGGCTTGTCCGAGCAGTACTTC	CASSLVPGLSEQYF
TRBV6-1	.	many	TRBJ2-1	TGTGCCAGCAGTGATCCAGGGGCGAAAGCCTACAATGAGCAGTTCTTC	CASSDPGAKAYNEQFF
TRBV24-1	TRBD2	many	TRBJ2-3	TGTGCCCACCTGGGACTAGCGGGAGATCCCTCCTCTGTAACAGATACGCAGTATTTT	CAHLGLAGDPSSVTDTQYF
TRBV20-1	.	.	TRBJ2-4	TGCAGTGCCTCTTTGGGATTCGGAGCCAAAAACATTCAGTACTTC	CSASLGFGAKNIQYF
TRBV12-5	.	many	TRBJ2-3	TGTGCTAGTGGTCTACAGGGTCCCCGAGATACGCAGTATTTT	CASGLQGPRDTQYF
TRBV11-2	.	many	TRBJ2-7	TGTGCCAGCAGCTTTCGGGGGGCCTCCTACGAGCAGTACTTC	CASSFRGASYEQYF
TRBV12-3/TRBV12-4	.	.	TRBJ1-2	TGTGCCAGCAGCTTATCCAGGGGCGCCGGCTATGGCTACGCCTTC	CASSLSRGAGYGYAF
TRBV5-6	TRBD2	few	TRBJ2-5	TGTGCCAGCAGTGTTCTAGCGGGGTTACAAGAGACCCAGTACTTC	CASSVLAGLQETQYF
TRBV29-1	.	many	TRBJ2-7	TGCAGCGTAGATACGGACAAGCGGGAGCAGTACTTC	CSVDTDKREQYF
TRBV2	.	many	TRBJ2-3	TGTGCCAGCAGTGATGGACGCACAGATACGCAGTATTTT	CASSDGRTDTQYF
TRBV7-6	TRBD1	many	TRBJ1-4	TGTGCCAGCAGCGAAACAGGGGGCGACGTCGAAAAACTGTTTTTT	CASSETGGDVEKLFF
TRBV5-1	.	many	TRBJ1-3	TGCGCCAGCAGCCCCGCCGGGGCTGGAAACACCATATATTTT	CASSPAGAGNTIYF
TRBV6-5	.	many	TRBJ2-1	TGTGCCAGCAGTCAGGTCCAAGGCGGTGAGCAGTTCTTC	CASSQVQGGEQFF
TRBV29-1	TRBD1	.	TRBJ1-1	TGCAGCGTCCAGGACAGGGTGGGCACTGAAGCTTTCTTT	CSVQDRVGTEAFF
TRBV7-8	TRBD2	many	TRBJ2-1	TGTGCCAGCAGCACCAGTGGGGGGGTCCCCTACAATGAGCAGTTCTTC	CASSTSGGVPYNEQFF
TRBV5-6	TRBD1	many	TRBJ2-5	TGTGCCAGCAGCGTAGAGAGGACAGGGGGCAAGGAGACCCAGTACTTC	CASSVERTGGKETQYF
TRBV9	.	many	TRBJ1-2	TGTGCCAGCAGCGTAGCGGGGAGCTCGAATGGCTACACCTTC	CASSVAGSSNGYTF
TRBV20-1	.	many	TRBJ2-3	TGCAGTGCTAGAGATCCGGGGGCTGCCACAGATACGCAGTATTTT	CSARDPGAATDTQYF
TRBV29-1	.	many	TRBJ1-3	TGCAGCGTAATAACAGGGTATCCTGGAAACACCATATATTTT	CSVITGYPGNTIYF
TRBV6-1	TRBD2	.	TRBJ2-3	TGTGCCAGCAGGACCCAAGGACTAGCGGGGGGAGATACGCAGTATTTT	CASRTQGLAGGDTQYF
TRBV10-3	.	many	TRBJ2-2	TGTGCCATCAGTGAAACAGGTTCGAACACCGGGGAGCTGTTTTTT	CAISETGSNTGELFF
TRBV19	TRBD1	many	TRBJ1-4	TGTGCCAGTAGTATGGGGACAGGGTCTAGCGAAAAACTGTTTTTT	CASSMGTGSSEKLFF
TRBV18	.	many	TRBJ1-6	TGTGCCAGCTCACCAAGACAGGTGAATTCACCCCTCCACTTT	CASSPRQVNSPLHF
TRBV4-2	TRBD2	.	TRBJ2-1	TGTGCCAGCAGCCAAGATCTGAGCGGGGGAGCGGACAATGAGCGGTTCTTC	CASSQDLSGGADNERFF
TRBV20-1	TRBD1	many	TRBJ1-5	TGCAGTGCTAGGGGACAGTCTAGCAATCAGCCCCAGCATTTT	CSARGQSSNQPQHF
TRBV7-9	TRBD1	many	TRBJ1-4	TGTGCCAGCAGCACAAGGACAGGGGGAGAAAAACTGTTTTTT	CASSTRTGGEKLFF
TRBV12-3/TRBV12-4	.	many	TRBJ2-5	TGTGCCAGCAGTTTTGTAGGGAACCAAGAGACCCAGTACTTC	CASSFVGNQETQYF
TRBV5-1	.	many	TRBJ2-7	TGCGCCAGCAGCTTGGGTCAGGGCGATCCATCCTACGAGCAGTACTTC	CASSLGQGDPSYEQYF
TRBV15	.	many	TRBJ2-2	TGTGCCACCAGCCCCGGTACGAACACCGGGGAGCTGTTTTTT	CATSPGTNTGELFF
TRBV20-1	TRBD2	many	TRBJ2-1	TGCAGTGCAACCCCCTCTAGCGGGGGGGCCAATGAGCAGTTCTTC	CSATPSSGGANEQFF
TRBV7-8	.	few	TRBJ2-2	TGTGCCAGCAGCTTAGAGATGAAAGGCGGGGAGCTGTTTTTT	CASSLEMKGGELFF
TRBV7-9	.	.	TRBJ1-1	TGTGCCAGCAGTCTGAACACTGAAGCTTTCTTT	CASSLNTEAFF